The 13 T cell receptor beta chains given below trace back to one sample, sequenced in a study of tumor-infiltrating lymphocytes in primary liver carcinoma. Starting from around 500 ng of total RNA, TCR beta cDNA was produced with a primer in the constant region. Slightly modified ARM-PCR served as the procedure for the TCR beta libraries. These libraries came from three rounds of nested multiplex PCR. The study ran its first two PCR rounds for roughly 11 cycles each, using TRBV1-TRBV30 forward primers and a C-beta reverse primer. TCRdb redid the calling of the multiplex PCR reads with MiXCR, one entry per CDR3 protein. The table lists more than 90,000 distinct CDR3 sequences, about 70% of them singletons. Bulk tissue was left unsorted, and RNA and DNA were co-extracted from approximately 20-30 mg of it. The sample consisted of liver tumor tissue from sampling region 2. Indicated subset: tumor region T2, inferior pole. Receptors originate from a woman between 55 and 75 years old with primary liver carcinoma and hepatitis B virus infection.

The chain employs TRBV6-5 and TRBJ1-5; possibly TRBD1 for D (5 bases). Trimming pared 9 bases from V and 2 bases from J, leaving 17 bases between. The germline V gene has CDR1 MNHEY and CDR2 SVGAGI. This CDR3 comprises 15 residues. This CDR3 is CASSLTMGGNQPQHF. CDR3 DNA: TGTGCCAGTAGCCTTACCATGGGGGGCAATCAGCCCCAGCATTTT.

Turning to this clonotype: At one of its ends the junction is not consistent with the germline gene, which may arise from a read error. CDR3 sequence reads: CASSQVEGGRTDRQYF. The CDR3 bases are TGTGCCAGCAGCCAAGTGGAGGGGGGGCGCACAGATAGGCAGTATTTT. The V and J genes are TRBV4-2 and TRBJ2-3; a weak D match, TRBD2 (7 bases). This CDR3 has 16 amino acids. Germline CDR1 reads LGHNA; CDR2 reads YNFKEQ.

This clonotype rates as medium-sized. The chain couples TRBV11-2 to TRBJ2-2, with TRBD1 as a possible D gene (6 bases). The germline CDR1 and CDR2 sequences are SGHAT and FQNNGV. The CDR3 extends over 14 amino acids. Trimming shortened V by 0 bases and J by 6 bases, and 8 bases separated the two germline ends. The CDR3 sequence is CASSLERGSGELFF. The CDR3 coding sequence is TGTGCCAGCAGCTTAGAAAGGGGGTCCGGGGAGCTGTTTTTT.

This clonotype has only one observation. A much larger clone differs from this one at a single base, so this may be a read error. The chain couples TRBV5-1 to TRBJ2-7; perhaps TRBD2 as D (6 bases). This CDR3 comprises 15 residues. Germline CDR1 reads SGHRS; CDR2 reads YFSETQ. Trimming removed 4 bases from V and 5 bases from J, with 19 bases in between. In DNA form, the CDR3 reads TGCGCCAGCAGCGCCCAACTAACGGGAGACAACGAGCAGTACTTC. Translation gives CASSAQLTGDNEQYF.

The chain couples TRBV7-9 to TRBJ2-3; D uncertain. V was clipped by 3 bases and J by 1 base, with 8 bases between them. This CDR3 has 14 residues. Germline values: CDR1 SEHNR, CDR2 FQNEAQ (reference sequence). CDR3 nucleotides: TGTGCCAGCAGCTTTTTGGGCGGCACAGATACGCAGTATTTT. This codes for CASSFLGGTDTQYF.

J is TRBJ2-7 and V is TRBV19; D is possibly TRBD1 (6 bases). This CDR3 has 13 residues. Germline V gene sequence: CDR1 LNHDA, CDR2 SQIVND (reference sequence). With 5 bases removed from V and 3 bases from J, the gap between germline ends came to 11 bases. Here the CDR3 reads CASSLGRGYEQYF. In nucleotides, the CDR3 is TGTGCCAGTAGTCTAGGCAGGGGCTACGAGCAGTACTTC.

With respect to this clonotype: Because it lacks the conserved phenylalanine or tryptophan at the end, this CDR3 is likely a read error. The rearrangement uses TRBV29-1 and TRBJ2-1; D assignment may be TRBD1 or TRBD2 (7 bases each). V dropped 7 bases and J dropped 9 bases, with 19 bases sitting between them. This CDR3 is built from 13 residues. The V gene's germline CDR1 is SQVTM and CDR2 ANQGSEA. DNA for the CDR3: TGCAGCGATGCCTGGACTAGGGGGCTTGAGCAGTTCTTA. It translates to CSDAWTRGLEQFL.

The CDR3, as DNA: TGTGCTAGTGGTTTGGCCTACGAACTGGCCTCCCGGTCTCCCTATGGCTACACCTTC. Translating it yields CASGLAYELASRSPYGYTF. V is TRBV12-5 and J is TRBJ1-2, with unresolved D. CDR1 is LGHNT and CDR2 is FRNRAP in the germline V gene. Trimming pared 1 base from V and 4 bases from J, leaving 25 bases between. This CDR3 spans 19 amino acids.

This clonotype was seen a handful of times. A read error is possible here, since a much larger clone lies one base away. The CDR3 DNA sequence: TGTGCCAGCGGCTTAGCGCAGGTACCTCCGTACGAGCAGTACTTC. This encodes CASGLAQVPPYEQYF. V and J are TRBV7-8 and TRBJ2-7; D perhaps matches TRBD2 (5 bases). This CDR3 region has 15 residues. CDR1 is SGHVS and CDR2 is FQNEAQ in the germline V gene.

This clonotype is labeled as medium-sized. The J gene is TRBJ2-2, the V gene TRBV11-3; D ambiguous. Trimming left V 6 bases short and J 1 base short, with 9 bases between. This CDR3 region has 14 residues. Per the germline V gene, CDR1 is SGHNT and CDR2 is YENEEA. The DNA for the CDR3 is TGTGCCAGCAGGAACCATAAGAACACCGGGGAGCTGTTTTTT. This sequence encodes CASRNHKNTGELFF.

About this clonotype itself: A read error may produce the germline difference seen at one junction end. The chain has TRBV5-4 and TRBJ2-7; D is possibly TRBD1 or TRBD2 (6 bases each). The CDR3 loop spans 16 amino acids. The V gene's germline CDR1 is SGHNT and CDR2 YYREEE (reference sequence). CDR3 in DNA: TGTGTCAGCAGCCCCCCAGGCTGGAGGGGGAACTACGAGCAGTACTTC. Encoded protein: CVSSPPGWRGNYEQYF.

This clonotype was seen at least ten times. The chain is built from TRBV6-1 and TRBJ2-2; 10 bases are shared with TRBD1. This CDR3 has 14 amino acids. Germline-derived CDR1 and CDR2 are MNHNS and SASEGT. V shed 9 bases, J shed 3 bases, and the junction held 4 bases outside the gene matches. CDR3 in amino acids: CASGTGVDTGELFF. The CDR3, as DNA: TGTGCCAGTGGGACAGGGGTAGACACCGGGGAGCTGTTTTTT.

The chain joins TRBV25-1 to TRBJ1-2; D remains unclear. Trimming pared 2 bases from V and 10 bases from J, leaving 14 bases between. The germline gives CDR1 MGHDK, CDR2 SYGVNS. CDR3 length equals 13 residues. The CDR3 is CASSEGRWDDYTF. Here the CDR3 DNA reads TGTGCCAGCAGTGAAGGGAGATGGGATGACTACACCTTC.